This T cell receptor beta chain derives from a study of cytomegalovirus exposure and HLA in healthy donors. Study context: Some 180 million T cells yielded 100 million or so unique TCR beta sequences in earlier analysis. Broader study findings: Solely CMV serostatus was available to characterize immune exposure. A later analysis found most CMV-associated TCR beta chains apparently HLA-restricted.

Worth noting for this clone: Antigen: not known.

Unmatched junction bases numbered 17, after V lost 4 bases and J lost 4 bases. The CDR3 loop spans 18 amino acids. Germline V gene data show CDR1 as MGHRA and CDR2 as YSYEKL. A multiplex PCR was run with 60 Vbeta primers and 13 Jbeta primers. Per the original data handling: Unique TCR beta chains totaled 80 million to 100 million in a later count, with roughly 11 million of them shared. Method: immunoSEQ multiplex PCR; TCRdb's copy keeps in-frame clones and lacks some. V, J and clone size derive from that table, while D and trimming were established from the DNA sequence. The sample holds 60,000 or so clones.

V is TRBV4-1 and J is TRBJ2-5; 8 positions match TRBD1. Sample: PBMCs. The TCR was taken from a man in his forties or fifties in good health and CMV-seropositive. The CDR3 spells CASSPLTRTGPARETQYF. DNA for the CDR3: TGCGCCAGCAGCCCTCTAACCCGGACAGGGCCAGCCAGAGAGACCCAGTACTTC.